One and the same sample provided the 13 T cell receptor beta chains below, sequenced in a study of shared clonotypes between healthy human individuals. CD45RO-negative cells were positively selected for CCR7, leaving out terminally differentiated effector memory CD45RA+ cells. Assay: immunoSEQ multiplex PCR; the TCRdb copy retains only in-frame clones and omits some. The sample consists of around 1.9 million clones, over 85% of them appearing once. Input material: naive CD8+ T cells from PBMCs. All receptors derive from a young man in good health. Some clones in this sample may be carry-over from other donors' samples.

The gene calls are TRBV6-1 and TRBJ1-2; 7 bases line up with TRBD1. CDR3 length equals 16 residues. Germline CDR1 is MNHNS and CDR2 is SASEGT. With V trimmed by 2 bases and J by 5 bases, 11 bases remained unmatched. The CDR3 DNA reads TGTGCCAGCAGTGAACGATCGGGACAGCCGATATATGGCTACACCTTC. The encoded protein is CASSERSGQPIYGYTF.

V is TRBV30 and J is TRBJ2-1; 11 bases align to TRBD2. V dropped 4 bases and J dropped 7; count of bases not matched to a gene: 12. The CDR3 consists of 16 residues. Germline assignment: CDR1 GTSNPN and CDR2 SVGIG (reference sequence). The CDR3 nucleotides read TGTGCCTGGACCAGGCCCGGGACTAGCGGACCAAATGAGCAGTTCTTC. Translating gives CAWTRPGTSGPNEQFF.

The chain carries TRBV28 and TRBJ2-7; maybe TRBD2 (6 bases). V lost 3 bases, J lost 3 bases, and 21 bases lay in between. Germline loops: CDR1 MDHEN, CDR2 SYDVKM. The CDR3 length is 17 residues. The CDR3 DNA reads TGTGCCAGCAGTTTTCCCCCTCTGGGGGGAGAGTTCTACGAGCAGTACTTC. Translating it yields CASSFPPLGGEFYEQYF.

The V call is TRBV28, the J call TRBJ1-5, with 7 bases lining up with TRBD1. CDR3 size: 16 residues. Germline-derived CDR1 and CDR2 are MDHEN and SYDVKM. J was trimmed by 4 bases and V by 7 bases; bases with no gene match: 13. The CDR3 coding sequence is TGTGCCAGCACCGGGTACGACAGGGAGGGAAATCAGCCCCAGCATTTT. Protein sequence: CASTGYDREGNQPQHF.

The chain joins TRBV28 to TRBJ1-1, with D uncertain. Between the trimmed V and J ends, which lost 2 bases and 1 base, there was a span of 14 bases. Germline-derived CDR1 and CDR2 are MDHEN and SYDVKM. The CDR3 loop spans 16 amino acids. CDR3 amino acids: CASSLQAIVGNTEAFF. The CDR3 DNA reads TGTGCCAGCAGTTTACAAGCGATCGTGGGGAACACTGAAGCTTTCTTT. The variable domain in full, completed from reference TRBV28 and TRBJ1-1, reads DVKVTQSSRYLVKRTGEKVFLECVQDMDHENMFWYRQDPGLGLRLIYFSYDVKMKEKGDIPEGYSVSREKKERFSLILESASTNQTSMYLCASSLQAIVGNTEAFFGQGTRLTVV.

The genes are TRBV27 and TRBJ1-1; D is ambiguous. Trimming left V 3 bases short and J 3 bases short, with 14 bases between. CDR3 size: 15 residues. Germline lookup yields CDR1 MNHEY and CDR2 SMNVEV (reference sequence). DNA for the CDR3: TGTGCCAGCAGTTTTCACTCAGCGGTGGACACTGAAGCTTTCTTT. Translating gives CASSFHSAVDTEAFF.

The chain has TRBV7-2 and TRBJ2-7, with TRBD2 matching 8 bases. Germline CDR1 SGHTA, CDR2 FQGNSA. The V and J ends lost 2 bases and 2 bases, in that order; junction bases with no gene match: 5. The CDR3 has 15 amino acids. The CDR3 loop is CASSLISGAPYEQYF. CDR3 nucleotides: TGTGCCAGCAGCTTAATTAGCGGGGCCCCCTACGAGCAGTACTTC.

This clone was detected only once. The V and J genes are TRBV4-1 and TRBJ2-5, with D unclear. V lost 3 bases to trimming and J lost 3 bases, with 8 bases between them. Germline V CDR1 and CDR2: MGHRA, YSYEKL. The CDR3 totals 13 residues. The CDR3 loop reads CASSHGSEETQYF. DNA of the CDR3: TGCGCCAGCAGCCACGGGTCCGAAGAGACCCAGTACTTC.

This chain uses TRBV7-8 with TRBJ2-7; TRBD1 aligns across 7 bases. The CDR3 has 16 amino acids. Germline V gives CDR1 SGHVS, CDR2 FQNEAQ. Germline trimming cut 5 bases from V and 0 bases from J; bases unmatched to any gene: 10. This chain's CDR3 is CASSPRKTGSSYEQYF. The CDR3 DNA follows: TGTGCCAGCAGCCCCCGAAAGACAGGGAGCTCCTACGAGCAGTACTTC.

This clone was observed once. The V gene is TRBV28, the J gene TRBJ1-4; 7 nucleotides agree with TRBD1. There are 18 residues in the CDR3. CDR1 and CDR2 (germline): MDHEN, SYDVKM. Losses at the gene ends were 1 base for V and 7 bases for J; bases not matched to a gene: 15. The CDR3 loop reads CASSLLLRSQGLGEKLFF. The CDR3 coding sequence is TGTGCCAGCAGTTTATTGCTCCGGTCACAGGGGTTGGGTGAAAAACTGTTTTTT.

This chain connects TRBV13 to TRBJ2-7; 7 bases are shared with TRBD2. J gave up 2 bases and V 1 base, and 8 bases lay outside the gene matches. Germline V gene data show CDR1 as PRHDT and CDR2 as FYEKMQ (reference sequence). The CDR3 totals 16 residues. The CDR3 loop is CASSLERDSSPYEQYF. The CDR3 DNA reads TGTGCCAGCAGCTTAGAGCGGGATTCGTCTCCCTACGAGCAGTACTTC.

With regard to this clone: The sample has other DNA sequences that encode this CDR3 too. The V gene is TRBV5-1, the J gene TRBJ1-1; D remains ambiguous. The CDR3 consists of 14 residues. The ends were cut back, 0 bases at V and 0 bases at J, with 6 bases in the middle. Per germline, CDR1 SGHRS and CDR2 YFSETQ. DNA of the CDR3: TGCGCCAGCAGCTTGGTTTCGGTGAACACTGAAGCTTTCTTT. Its protein is CASSLVSVNTEAFF. Looking up the rest from reference TRBV5-1 and TRBJ1-1 gives the full variable domain: KAGVTQTPRYLIKTRGQQVTLSCSPISGHRSVSWYQQTPGQGLQFLFEYFSETQRNKGNFPGRFSGRQFSNSRSEMNVSTLELGDSALYLCASSLVSVNTEAFFGQGTRLTVV.

The chain employs TRBV5-6 and TRBJ2-1; 7 positions match TRBD2. The length of the CDR3 is 13 residues. J gave up 6 bases and V 4 bases, and 4 bases lay outside the gene matches. The germline V gene has CDR1 SGHDT and CDR2 YYEEEE. The CDR3 spells CASSLGTINEQFF. The CDR3 bases are TGTGCCAGCAGCCTCGGGACTATCAATGAGCAGTTCTTC.